Listed below are T cell receptor beta chains from one sample, sequenced in a study of technical replicates of blood from several donors. Measured with immunoSEQ multiplex PCR; TCRdb has only the in-frame clones, and not every one. Among some 70,000 clones listed, approximately 88% were seen once. Material: PBMCs. The receptors shown here come from a human donor in good health. Some clones in this sample may be carry-over from other donors' samples. The CDR3 runs from the conserved cysteine through the conserved F or W. The D gene is left open where the match is weak. Not all rows give a size; the values are once, few, many and, for expanded clones, a class.

j_call clone_size v_call d_call cdr3_aa
TRBJ2-2 - TRBV7-7 TRBD2 CASSLQGAGGTGELFF
TRBJ2-3 - TRBV5-1 TRBD2 CASSLALRGGPDTQYF
TRBJ2-5 - TRBV5-4 TRBD2 CASSSALAEETQYF
TRBJ1-6 - TRBV12-2 - CASRLGGTGNYNSPLHF
TRBJ2-5 - TRBV30 - CAWSVFRSGETQYF
TRBJ2-5 - TRBV7-2 TRBD2 CASSLARGSGSQTQYF
TRBJ1-1 - TRBV19 TRBD1 CASNPGTGEAFF
TRBJ1-6 - TRBV2 - CASSLQGRNSPLHF
TRBJ2-2 - TRBV11-2 - CASSLLLAQSAGELFF
TRBJ2-5 - TRBV7-6 TRBD1 CASSSRQGESGETQYF
TRBJ2-7 - TRBV7-3 TRBD1 CASSLMFPGTGLSEQYF
TRBJ2-1 - TRBV19 - CASTQGNEQFF
TRBJ2-3 - TRBV27 TRBD2 CASRGTSGRASTDTQYF
TRBJ1-4 - TRBV6-5 - CASSYSTGGYGKLFF
TRBJ1-6 - TRBV27 - CASSRSGTGVFPLHF
TRBJ1-1 - TRBV7-9 - CASSSARNTEAFF
TRBJ1-3 - TRBV11-2 - CASSLGGRNGNTIYF
TRBJ1-5 - TRBV4-1 - CASSQDSGGTDLKPQHF
TRBJ2-2 - TRBV6-1 TRBD2 CASSGTAGPSGTTGELFF
TRBJ2-2 - TRBV30 - CAWSVRQLNTGELFF
TRBJ2-7 - TRBV5-6 - CASSPPLAGSYEQYF
TRBJ2-2 - TRBV6-4 - CASSDSAGAGELFF
TRBJ1-1 - TRBV7-2 - CASSLRTDLNTEAFF
TRBJ2-1 - TRBV5-8 TRBD2 CASSLTKTSEPYNEQFF
TRBJ1-5 - TRBV6-5 - CASSRQSLNQPQHF
TRBJ2-3 - TRBV5-4 - CASGPSSAPDTQYF
TRBJ2-3 once TRBV5-6 TRBD2 CASGRLAGGSTDTQYF
TRBJ2-1 - TRBV2 TRBD2 CASSEETGGYEQFF
TRBJ2-2 - TRBV4-1 TRBD2 CASSLGKLAVNTGELFF
TRBJ2-7 - TRBV4-3 - CASSQDIYTSYEQYF
TRBJ1-3 - TRBV6-5 - CASSMTRSSGNTIYF
TRBJ2-7 - TRBV11-2 - CASRAAYDRTYEQYF
TRBJ1-5 once TRBV9 - CASSVSSSGNQPQHF
TRBJ2-7 - TRBV6-1 TRBD1 CASSEGSGTGYYEQYF
TRBJ2-1 - TRBV5-1 - CASSFWEDQYNEQFF
TRBJ2-7 - TRBV6-1 TRBD2 CASSDMGGGEQYF
TRBJ1-4 - TRBV7-2 - CASRRQLATNEKLFF
TRBJ1-1 - TRBV19 - CASSIGLTGNTEAFF
TRBJ2-7 - TRBV7-8 TRBD1 CASSTGQGDYEQYF
TRBJ2-2 once TRBV2 - CASRTDATNTGELFF
TRBJ2-7 few TRBV7-8 TRBD1 CASSLALFGTGGPGQYF
TRBJ2-7 - TRBV10-3 TRBD1 CATRDRVYEQYF
TRBJ2-5 few TRBV7-9 - CASSSIRDGGETQYF
TRBJ1-4 - TRBV18 - CASTDIQEGHEKLFF
TRBJ1-6 - TRBV7-9 - CASSLVQGFSPLHF
TRBJ2-3 - TRBV27 TRBD1 CASSRDRGGTDTQYF
TRBJ2-5 - TRBV6-6 TRBD2 CASTLTSGGQETQYF
TRBJ2-7 - TRBV19 - CASRRQGPSYEQYF
TRBJ1-6 - TRBV5-6 TRBD1 CASSLQGTGGKSLHF